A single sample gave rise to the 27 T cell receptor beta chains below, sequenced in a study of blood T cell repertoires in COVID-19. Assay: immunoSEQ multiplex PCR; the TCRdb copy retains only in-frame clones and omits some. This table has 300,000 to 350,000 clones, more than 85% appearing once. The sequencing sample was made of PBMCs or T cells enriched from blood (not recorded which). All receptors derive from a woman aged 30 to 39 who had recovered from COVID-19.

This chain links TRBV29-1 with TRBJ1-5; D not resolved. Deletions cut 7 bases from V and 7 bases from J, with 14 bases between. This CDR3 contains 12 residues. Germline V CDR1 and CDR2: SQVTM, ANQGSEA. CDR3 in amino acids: CSALGVNQPQHF. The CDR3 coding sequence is TGCAGCGCCCTCGGGGTGAACCAGCCCCAGCATTTT.

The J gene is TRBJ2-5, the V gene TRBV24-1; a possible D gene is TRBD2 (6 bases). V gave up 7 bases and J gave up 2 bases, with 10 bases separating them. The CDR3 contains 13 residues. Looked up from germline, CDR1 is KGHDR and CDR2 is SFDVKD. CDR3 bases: TGTGCCACCAGGGACGGGACTCAAGAGACCCAGTACTTC. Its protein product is CATRDGTQETQYF.

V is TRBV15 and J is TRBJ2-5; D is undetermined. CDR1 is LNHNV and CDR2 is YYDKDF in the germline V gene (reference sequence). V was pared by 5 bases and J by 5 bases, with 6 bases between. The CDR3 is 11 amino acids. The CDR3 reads CATSYRETQYF. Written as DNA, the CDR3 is TGTGCCACCAGCTATCGGGAGACCCAGTACTTC.

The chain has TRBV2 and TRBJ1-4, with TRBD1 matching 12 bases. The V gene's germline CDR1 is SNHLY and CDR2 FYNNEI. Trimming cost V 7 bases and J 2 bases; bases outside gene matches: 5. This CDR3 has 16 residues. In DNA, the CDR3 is TGTGCCAGCACACCGGGACAGGGGGCGACTAATGAAAAACTGTTTTTT. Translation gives CASTPGQGATNEKLFF.

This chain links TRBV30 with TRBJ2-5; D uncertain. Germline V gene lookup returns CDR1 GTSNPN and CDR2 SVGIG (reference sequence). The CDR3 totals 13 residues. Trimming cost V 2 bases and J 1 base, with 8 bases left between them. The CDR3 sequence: CAWSSRIQETQYF. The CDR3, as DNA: TGTGCCTGGAGTAGCAGGATCCAAGAGACCCAGTACTTC.

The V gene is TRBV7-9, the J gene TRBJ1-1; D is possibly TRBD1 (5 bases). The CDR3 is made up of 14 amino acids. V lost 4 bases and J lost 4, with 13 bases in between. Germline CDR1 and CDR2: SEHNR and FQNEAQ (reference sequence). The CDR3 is CASSSGGGGTEAFF. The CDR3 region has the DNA TGTGCCAGCAGCTCCGGTGGCGGGGGCACTGAAGCTTTCTTT.

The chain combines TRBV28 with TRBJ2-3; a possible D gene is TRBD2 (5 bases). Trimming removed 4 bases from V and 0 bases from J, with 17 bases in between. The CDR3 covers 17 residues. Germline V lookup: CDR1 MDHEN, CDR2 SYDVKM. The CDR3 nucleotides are TGTGCCAGCAGTTCTCTAATAGCGACTTCTAGCACAGATACGCAGTATTTT. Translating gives CASSSLIATSSTDTQYF.

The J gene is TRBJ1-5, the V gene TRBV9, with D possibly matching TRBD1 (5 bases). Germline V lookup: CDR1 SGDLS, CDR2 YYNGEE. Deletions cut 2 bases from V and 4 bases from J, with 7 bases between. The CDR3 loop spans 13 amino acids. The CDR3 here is CASSVRGNQPQHF. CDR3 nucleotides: TGTGCCAGCAGCGTTCGGGGGAATCAGCCCCAGCATTTT.

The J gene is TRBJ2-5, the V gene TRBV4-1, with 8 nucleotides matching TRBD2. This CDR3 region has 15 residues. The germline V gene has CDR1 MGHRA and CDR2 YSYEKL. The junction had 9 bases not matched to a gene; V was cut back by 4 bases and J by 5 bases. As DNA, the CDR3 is TGCGCCAGCAGCCCCGACCGGGGGGGGATCGAGACCCAGTACTTC. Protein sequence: CASSPDRGGIETQYF.

CDR3 DNA sequence: TGTGCCAGTAGTGGGGCGGCGATAGCTAACTATGGCTACACCTTC. Translated: CASSGAAIANYGYTF. J is TRBJ1-2 and V is TRBV19; TRBD1 might be the D (5 bases). Germline CDR1 LNHDA, CDR2 SQIVND (reference sequence). V was clipped by 5 bases and J by 0 bases, with 13 bases between them. This CDR3 is built from 15 residues.

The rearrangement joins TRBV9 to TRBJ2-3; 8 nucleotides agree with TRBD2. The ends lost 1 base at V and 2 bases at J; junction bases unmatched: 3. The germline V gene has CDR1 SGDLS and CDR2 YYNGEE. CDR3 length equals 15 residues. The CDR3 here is CASSVLAGNTDTQYF. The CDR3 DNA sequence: TGTGCCAGCAGCGTATTAGCGGGGAACACAGATACGCAGTATTTT.

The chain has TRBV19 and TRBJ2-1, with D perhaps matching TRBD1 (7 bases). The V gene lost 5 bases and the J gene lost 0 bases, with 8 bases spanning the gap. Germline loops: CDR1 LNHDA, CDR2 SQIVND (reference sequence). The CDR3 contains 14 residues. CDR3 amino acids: CASSQGGSYNEQFF. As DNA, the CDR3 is TGTGCCAGTAGTCAGGGGGGCTCCTACAATGAGCAGTTCTTC.

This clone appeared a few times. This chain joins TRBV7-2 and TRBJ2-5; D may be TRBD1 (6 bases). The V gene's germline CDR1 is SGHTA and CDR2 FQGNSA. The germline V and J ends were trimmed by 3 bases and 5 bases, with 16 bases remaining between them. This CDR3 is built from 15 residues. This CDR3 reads CASSFAGALGETQYF. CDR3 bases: TGTGCCAGCAGCTTTGCAGGGGCCCTGGGGGAGACCCAGTACTTC.

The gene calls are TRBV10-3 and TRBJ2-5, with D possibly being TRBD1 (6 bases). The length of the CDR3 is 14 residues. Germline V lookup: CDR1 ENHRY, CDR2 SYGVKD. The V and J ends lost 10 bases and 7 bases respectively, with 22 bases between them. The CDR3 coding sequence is TGTGCCAGCCTGAACGGGACACAGGATCGGACCCAGTACTTC. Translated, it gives CASLNGTQDRTQYF.

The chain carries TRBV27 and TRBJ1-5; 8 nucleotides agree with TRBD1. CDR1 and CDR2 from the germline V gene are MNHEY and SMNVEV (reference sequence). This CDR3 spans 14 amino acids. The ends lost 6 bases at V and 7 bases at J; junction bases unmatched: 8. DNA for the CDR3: TGTGCCAGCAGAGAAACAGGGGGTGGACAGCCCCAGCATTTT. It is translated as CASRETGGGQPQHF.

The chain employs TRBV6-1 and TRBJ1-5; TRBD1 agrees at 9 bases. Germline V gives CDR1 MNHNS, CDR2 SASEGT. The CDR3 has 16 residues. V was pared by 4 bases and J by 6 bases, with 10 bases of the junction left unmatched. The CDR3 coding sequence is TGTGCCAGCAGTGGAGGTACCGGGACAGGGAGTCAGCCCCAGCATTTT. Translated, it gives CASSGGTGTGSQPQHF.

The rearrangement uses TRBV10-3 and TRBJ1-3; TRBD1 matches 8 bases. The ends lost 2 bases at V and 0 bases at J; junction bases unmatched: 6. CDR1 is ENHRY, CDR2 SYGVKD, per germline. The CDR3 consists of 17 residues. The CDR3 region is CAISELDRAYSGNTIYF. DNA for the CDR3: TGTGCCATCAGTGAGCTGGACAGGGCGTACTCTGGAAACACCATATATTTT.

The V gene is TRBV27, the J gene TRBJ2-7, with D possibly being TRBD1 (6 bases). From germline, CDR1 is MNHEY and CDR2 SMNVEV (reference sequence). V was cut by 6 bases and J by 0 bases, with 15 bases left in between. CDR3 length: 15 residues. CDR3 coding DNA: TGTGCCAGCAGCCGCAGGGGTCATAGCTCCTACGAGCAGTACTTC. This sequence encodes CASSRRGHSSYEQYF.

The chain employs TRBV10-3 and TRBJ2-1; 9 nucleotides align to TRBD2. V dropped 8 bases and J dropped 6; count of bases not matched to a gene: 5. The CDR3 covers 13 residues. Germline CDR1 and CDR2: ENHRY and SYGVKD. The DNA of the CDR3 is TGTGCCATCGGAGGGACTAGCCTCAATGAGCAGTTCTTC. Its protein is CAIGGTSLNEQFF.

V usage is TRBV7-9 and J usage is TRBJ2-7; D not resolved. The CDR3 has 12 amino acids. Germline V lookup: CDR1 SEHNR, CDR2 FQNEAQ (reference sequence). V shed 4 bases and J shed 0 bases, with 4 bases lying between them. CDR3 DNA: TGTGCCAGCAGCTACAACTCCTACGAGCAGTACTTC. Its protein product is CASSYNSYEQYF.

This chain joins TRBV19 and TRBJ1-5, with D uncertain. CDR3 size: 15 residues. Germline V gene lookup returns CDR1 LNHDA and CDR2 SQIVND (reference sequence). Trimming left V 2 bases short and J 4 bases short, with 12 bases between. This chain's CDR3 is CASSIMAGGNQPQHF. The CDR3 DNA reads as TGTGCCAGTAGTATAATGGCTGGTGGTAATCAGCCCCAGCATTTT.

The CDR3 DNA follows: TGTGCCAGCAGTTTATGGGGCGCCGATTCACCCCTCCACTTT. This gives the protein CASSLWGADSPLHF. The genes are TRBV27 and TRBJ1-6; a weak D match, TRBD1 (5 bases). The CDR3 totals 14 residues. The V gene's germline CDR1 is MNHEY and CDR2 SMNVEV (reference sequence). Trimming took off 1 base at V and 8 bases at J, with 9 bases between the two ends.

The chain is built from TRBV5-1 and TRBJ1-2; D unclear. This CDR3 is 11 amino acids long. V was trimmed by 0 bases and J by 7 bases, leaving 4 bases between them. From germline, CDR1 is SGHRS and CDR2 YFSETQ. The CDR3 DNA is TGCGCCAGCAGCTTGGGAGGTGGCTACACCTTC. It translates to CASSLGGGYTF.

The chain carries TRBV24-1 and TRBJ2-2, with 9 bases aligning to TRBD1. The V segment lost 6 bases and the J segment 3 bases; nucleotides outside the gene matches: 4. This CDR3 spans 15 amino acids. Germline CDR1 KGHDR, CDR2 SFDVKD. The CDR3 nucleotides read TGTGCCACCAGTAACAGGGGGCTCGACACCGGGGAGCTGTTTTTT. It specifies CATSNRGLDTGELFF.

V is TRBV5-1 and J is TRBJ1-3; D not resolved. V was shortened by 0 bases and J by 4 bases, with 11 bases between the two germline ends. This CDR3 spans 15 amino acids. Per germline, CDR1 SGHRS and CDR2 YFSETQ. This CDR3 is CASSLVPGSGNTIYF. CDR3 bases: TGCGCCAGCAGCTTGGTTCCCGGGTCCGGAAACACCATATATTTT. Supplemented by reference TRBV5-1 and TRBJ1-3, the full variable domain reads KAGVTQTPRYLIKTRGQQVTLSCSPISGHRSVSWYQQTPGQGLQFLFEYFSETQRNKGNFPGRFSGRQFSNSRSEMNVSTLELGDSALYLCASSLVPGSGNTIYFGEGSWLTVV.

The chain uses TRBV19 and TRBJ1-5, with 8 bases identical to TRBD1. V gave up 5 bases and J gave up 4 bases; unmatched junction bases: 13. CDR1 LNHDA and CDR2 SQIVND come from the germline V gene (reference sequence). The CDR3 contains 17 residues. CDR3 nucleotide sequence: TGTGCCAGTAGTGTCCAGAGGGCGACAGGGGTTAATCAGCCCCAGCATTTT. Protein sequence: CASSVQRATGVNQPQHF.

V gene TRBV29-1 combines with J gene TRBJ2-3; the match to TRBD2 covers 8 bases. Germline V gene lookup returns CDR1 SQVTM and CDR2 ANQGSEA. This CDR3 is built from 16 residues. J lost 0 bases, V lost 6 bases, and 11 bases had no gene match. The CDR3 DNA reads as TGCAGCGTCAAAAGGGCGGGGGGATACAGCACAGATACGCAGTATTTT. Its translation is CSVKRAGGYSTDTQYF.